This T cell receptor (beta chain) stems from a study of blood T cell repertoires in COVID-19. Study-wide context: Collection of acute and convalescent COVID-19 samples took place in the United States, Italy and Spain. Sample material is recorded as cDNA or gDNA derived from T cells, B-cell-depleted T cells, or PBMCs.

Authors' processing steps: Estimation of nucleated cell counts relied on the amplification of reference gene primers. Only in-frame clones appear in the TCRdb table, and some are missing; sequencing was by immunoSEQ multiplex PCR. V, J and clone size are taken as reported in that table, and D and trimming were inferred from the DNA itself. Seen here are 55,000 to 65,000 clones, about nine tenths observed once, and the top ten hold about 9%. Material: peripheral blood. The clonotype comes from a human donor with active COVID-19. The donor label of this sample is uncertain.

Here the CDR3 reads CASSLAEGARTGELFF. CDR3 sequence (DNA): TGTGCCAGCAGCTTAGCGGAGGGGGCGCGCACCGGGGAGCTGTTTTTT. The J gene is TRBJ2-2, the V gene TRBV7-8, with a possible D match to TRBD1 (7 bases). Germline CDR1 is SGHVS and CDR2 is FQNEAQ. The CDR3 is 16 residues long. Trimming pared 0 bases from V and 4 bases from J, leaving 12 bases between.